This TCR beta chain was retrieved from a study of blood T cell repertoires in COVID-19. Per germline, CDR1 PRHDT and CDR2 FYEKMQ (reference sequence). The CDR3 spans 14 residues. V lost 5 bases and J lost 4; bases outside the gene matches: 8. The assay was immunoSEQ multiplex PCR, and TCRdb's table has in-frame clones only and misses some. This sample has 310,000 or so clones, with around 90% found just once. The clonotype comes from a woman aged 40-49 years who had recovered from COVID-19. The rearrangement links TRBV13 to TRBJ2-7, with TRBD2 matching 7 bases. The sequenced material came from PBMCs or T cells enriched from blood (not recorded which). Here the CDR3 reads CASSPGQRGYEQYF. Written as DNA, the CDR3 is TGTGCCAGCAGCCCTGGCCAGCGGGGTTACGAGCAGTACTTC.